A selection of T cell receptor beta chains follows, all from one sample in a study of CD8 T cells in ankylosing spondylitis. TCRdb used MiXCR to reprocess the 5' RACE reads, holding one entry per CDR3 protein. This table has 130,000 or so distinct CDR3 sequences, approximately 6.8% appearing once. Material: blood, either unsorted or a sorted T cell fraction (not recorded which). Receptor source: a male donor with ankylosing spondylitis or in good health (not recorded which). Both conserved end residues are part of each CDR3. A D gene is named only where the DNA matches it firmly. The listing skips clone size in some rows; elsewhere it reads once, few, many or a size class.

V: TRBV7-8
size: -
J: TRBJ2-7
D: -
DNA: TGTGCCACCCAATCCGGCGGGCCGACATACGAGCAGTACTTC
CDR3: CATQSGGPTYEQYF

V: TRBV20-1
size: many
J: TRBJ1-1
D: TRBD1
DNA: TGCAGTGCTAGAGATTCAGGGGGCATAAACACTGAAGCTTTCTTT
CDR3: CSARDSGGINTEAFF

V: TRBV5-1
size: many
J: TRBJ2-6
D: -
DNA: TGCGCCAGCAGCTCGACAGGCTCTGGGGCCAACGTCCTGACTTTC
CDR3: CASSSTGSGANVLTF

V: TRBV5-5
size: many
J: TRBJ2-7
D: TRBD1
DNA: TGTGCCAGCAGCTCTTCCGGGACAGGGAACTACGAGCAGTACTTC
CDR3: CASSSSGTGNYEQYF

V: TRBV15
size: many
J: TRBJ2-7
D: -
DNA: TGTGCCACCAGCAGAGATAAGGGGTACGAGCAGTACTTC
CDR3: CATSRDKGYEQYF

V: TRBV18
size: many
J: TRBJ2-7
D: -
DNA: TGTGCCAGCCAAGCCGGGCTCCCTTCCTACGAGCAGTACTTC
CDR3: CASQAGLPSYEQYF

V: TRBV11-2
size: many
J: TRBJ2-1
D: -
DNA: TGTGCCAGCAGCTTAGCGCAGGATGAGCAGTTCTTC
CDR3: CASSLAQDEQFF

V: TRBV5-6
size: many
J: TRBJ2-1
D: TRBD2
DNA: TGTGCCAGCAGCTTGTACGTTGTACTAGCGGGGGTCAATGAGCAGTTCTTC
CDR3: CASSLYVVLAGVNEQFF

V: TRBV5-1
size: few
J: TRBJ2-2
D: -
DNA: TGCGCCAGCAGACCGGGACCTTCCACCGGGGAGCTGTTTTTT
CDR3: CASRPGPSTGELFF

V: TRBV3-1
size: many
J: TRBJ1-5
D: -
DNA: TGTGCCAGCAGTCCGACAGAAAATCAGCCCCAGCATTTT
CDR3: CASSPTENQPQHF

V: TRBV5-1
size: many
J: TRBJ1-3
D: -
DNA: TGCGCCAGCACCCGAGGGACAAGCTCTGGAAACACCATATATTTT
CDR3: CASTRGTSSGNTIYF

V: TRBV12-3/TRBV12-4
size: many
J: TRBJ2-1
D: TRBD2
DNA: TGTGCCAGCAGCCTGCTAGCGGGAGGTGCCTACAATGAGCAGTTCTTC
CDR3: CASSLLAGGAYNEQFF

V: TRBV5-6
size: -
J: TRBJ1-5
D: TRBD1
DNA: TGTGCCAGCAGCTTGAGGGGTTGGCGGTCGGACAGGAACAATCAGCCCCAGCATTTT
CDR3: CASSLRGWRSDRNNQPQHF

V: TRBV6-5
size: many
J: TRBJ2-7
D: -
DNA: TGTGCCAGCAGTTACGCCAGCGGGGACACCTACGAGCAGTACTTC
CDR3: CASSYASGDTYEQYF

V: TRBV5-1
size: many
J: TRBJ2-1
D: TRBD2
DNA: TGCGCCAGCATGGGCGGGACTAGCGGAGCCAATGAGCAGTTCTTC
CDR3: CASMGGTSGANEQFF

V: TRBV7-2
size: many
J: TRBJ2-1
D: TRBD1
DNA: TGTGCCAGCAGCCATACAGGGGTCAGGAATGAGCAGTTCTTC
CDR3: CASSHTGVRNEQFF

V: TRBV20-1
size: many
J: TRBJ2-5
D: TRBD2
DNA: TGCAGTGCCAGAAAATCCGGGACTAGCGGAAAAGAGACCCAGTACTTC
CDR3: CSARKSGTSGKETQYF